These T cell receptor beta chains were read from a single sample in a study of control samples from healthy donors and cancer patients. Using immunoSEQ multiplex PCR, the repertoire was profiled, and TCRdb retains in-frame clones only, with some absent. The sample holds some 120,000 clones, less than 95% seen once. Sample: blood. The source of these receptors is a man between 18 and 29 years old in good health. The CDR3 runs from the conserved cysteine through the conserved F or W. The D gene is left open where the match is weak. Size values are once, few and many counts, or a class for expanded clones, and some rows have none.

TRBV11-2	NA	TRBJ1-6	NA	CASASGGGFHF	TGTGCCAGCGCGTCCGGGGGGGGGTTCCACTTT
TRBV6-5	NA	TRBJ2-1	NA	CASSYRPEYNEQFF	TGTGCCAGCAGTTACAGGCCAGAATACAATGAGCAGTTCTTC
TRBV27	NA	TRBJ1-1	NA	CASRKQATNTEAFF	TGTGCCAGCAGAAAACAGGCGACTAACACTGAAGCTTTCTTT
TRBV5-6	NA	TRBJ1-2	NA	CASSWGDGANYGYTF	TGTGCCAGCAGCTGGGGGGACGGTGCTAACTATGGCTACACCTTC
TRBV4-1	NA	TRBJ2-6	NA	CASSQERVGDGANVLTF	TGCGCCAGCAGCCAAGAGCGGGTAGGGGATGGGGCCAACGTCCTGACTTTC
TRBV2	NA	TRBJ1-1	NA	CASLQVNTEAFF	TGTGCCAGCCTACAGGTTAACACTGAAGCTTTCTTT
TRBV19	NA	TRBJ1-5	TRBD1	CASAYPRTGVNQPQHF	TGTGCCAGTGCGTACCCCCGGACAGGGGTCAATCAGCCCCAGCATTTT
TRBV27	NA	TRBJ1-6	TRBD1	CASSRPGQGNSPLHF	TGTGCCAGCAGTCGTCCGGGACAGGGGAATTCACCCCTCCACTTT
TRBV5-1	NA	TRBJ1-1	NA	CASSLEGLNTEAFF	TGCGCCAGCAGCTTGGAGGGGTTGAACACTGAAGCTTTCTTT
TRBV6-4	NA	TRBJ1-5	NA	CASVLGGDRGNQPQHF	TGTGCCAGCGTCCTCGGAGGGGATCGCGGCAATCAGCCCCAGCATTTT
TRBV14	NA	TRBJ2-7	NA	CASSPRTQEADEQYF	TGTGCCAGCAGCCCTCGGACACAAGAGGCCGACGAGCAGTACTTC
TRBV2	NA	TRBJ1-5	NA	CASSDDSYQPQHF	TGTGCCAGCAGTGATGACAGTTATCAGCCCCAGCATTTT
TRBV11-3	NA	TRBJ1-1	NA	CASSLGDGEAFF	TGTGCCAGCAGCTTAGGGGACGGTGAAGCTTTCTTT
TRBV30	NA	TRBJ1-1	TRBD1	CAWSEGRGVGTEAFF	TGTGCCTGGAGTGAGGGCAGGGGGGTTGGCACTGAAGCTTTCTTT
TRBV30	NA	TRBJ2-1	NA	CAWSARSTVQFF	TGTGCCTGGAGTGCACGGTCTACGGTCCAGTTCTTC
TRBV2	NA	TRBJ1-2	NA	CASRDSLNYGYTF	TGTGCCAGCCGCGACTCCCTTAACTATGGCTACACCTTC
TRBV5-6	once	TRBJ1-2	NA	CASSLAPGPRYGYTF	TGTGCCAGCAGCTTGGCCCCGGGGCCGAGGTATGGCTACACCTTC
TRBV4-1	NA	TRBJ1-2	NA	CASSQETWGFTAYGYTF	TGCGCCAGCAGCCAAGAGACCTGGGGTTTTACGGCCTATGGCTACACCTTC
TRBV5-6	NA	TRBJ1-1	NA	CASSLVGVGTEAFF	TGTGCCAGCAGCTTGGTCGGGGTGGGCACTGAAGCTTTCTTT
TRBV19	NA	TRBJ2-1	TRBD1	CASSILGGEDRAYNEQFF	TGTGCCAGTAGTATATTAGGCGGGGAGGACAGGGCCTACAATGAGCAGTTCTTC
TRBV7-2	NA	TRBJ2-3	TRBD2	CASSLLAGARDTQYF	TGTGCCAGCAGCTTATTAGCGGGGGCTCGGGATACGCAGTATTTT
TRBV19	once	TRBJ2-1	NA	CASSIVPSSYNEQFF	TGTGCCAGTAGTATAGTACCGAGCTCCTACAATGAGCAGTTCTTC
TRBV20-1	once	TRBJ1-1	NA	CSASSNVNTEAFF	TGCAGTGCTAGTTCTAACGTGAACACTGAAGCTTTCTTT
TRBV2	NA	TRBJ2-7	TRBD2	CASSEARWRGESEQYF	TGTGCCAGCAGTGAAGCGCGGTGGCGGGGGGAATCCGAGCAGTACTTC
TRBV9	NA	TRBJ2-3	TRBD2	CASSGEGGVGESTDTQYF	TGTGCCAGCAGCGGAGAGGGAGGGGTGGGAGAATCCACAGATACGCAGTATTTT
TRBV7-9	NA	TRBJ2-1	TRBD2	CASSPHGSRGGSSYNEQFF	TGTGCCAGCAGCCCTCATGGATCGCGGGGGGGTAGCTCCTACAATGAGCAGTTCTTC
TRBV4-2	NA	TRBJ1-5	NA	CASSQDGSGNQPQHF	TGTGCCAGCAGCCAAGACGGTTCAGGCAATCAGCCCCAGCATTTT
TRBV6-1	NA	TRBJ1-2	TRBD1	CASSESGYRGNYGYTF	TGTGCCAGCAGTGAAAGTGGTTACAGGGGAAACTATGGCTACACCTTC
TRBV7-5	NA	TRBJ1-4	NA	CARARPKQEKLFF	TGTGCCAGGGCCCGACCAAAGCAAGAAAAACTGTTTTTT
TRBV7-9	NA	TRBJ2-5	NA	CASEGRGGVKETQYF	TGTGCCAGCGAAGGGAGGGGGGGCGTGAAAGAGACCCAGTACTTC
TRBV19	once	TRBJ1-5	TRBD1	CASTGQANNQPQHF	TGTGCCAGCACAGGACAGGCAAACAATCAGCCCCAGCATTTT
TRBV19	NA	TRBJ1-1	NA	CASSIALPTGHTEAFF	TGTGCCAGTAGTATAGCCCTCCCGACAGGTCACACTGAAGCTTTCTTT
TRBV27	NA	TRBJ1-1	NA	CASSFGGLNTEAFF	TGTGCCAGCAGTTTCGGCGGGTTGAACACTGAAGCTTTCTTT
TRBV10-3	NA	TRBJ1-2	NA	CAIRRGTADYGYTF	TGTGCCATCAGGAGGGGGACCGCAGACTATGGCTACACCTTC
TRBV4-1	NA	TRBJ2-3	TRBD2	CASSQVRGSGGSSTDTQYF	TGCGCCAGCAGCCAAGTTAGGGGTAGCGGGGGGTCCTCCACAGATACGCAGTATTTT
TRBV7-6	NA	TRBJ2-6	NA	CASSLRPTQVSGANVLTF	TGTGCCAGCAGCTTACGACCGACCCAAGTGTCTGGGGCCAACGTCCTGACTTTC
TRBV6-2/TRBV6-3	NA	TRBJ2-3	NA	CASSRQNTDTQYF	TGTGCCAGCAGCCGCCAGAACACAGATACGCAGTATTTT
TRBV19	once	TRBJ1-6	NA	CASSISGTANSPLHF	TGTGCCAGTAGTATCTCCGGGACTGCCAATTCACCCCTCCACTTT
TRBV6-5	NA	TRBJ2-1	NA	CASMVGGANEQFF	TGTGCCAGTATGGTAGGGGGGGCGAATGAGCAGTTCTTC
TRBV7-3	NA	TRBJ2-3	TRBD2	CASSSRLAGDPDTQYF	TGTGCCAGCAGCTCTCGACTAGCGGGGGACCCAGATACGCAGTATTTT
TRBV2	NA	TRBJ1-2	TRBD1	CASSERGPNYGYTF	TGTGCCAGCAGTGAAAGGGGGCCTAACTATGGCTACACCTTC
TRBV6-2/TRBV6-3	few	TRBJ2-5	NA	CASSLRSEGGETQYF	TGTGCCAGCAGCCTACGATCGGAAGGCGGGGAGACCCAGTACTTC
TRBV7-2	NA	TRBJ1-5	NA	CASSFQGNQPQHF	TGTGCCAGCAGCTTCCAGGGGAATCAGCCCCAGCATTTT
TRBV2	NA	TRBJ1-5	TRBD1	CASSEGQGMNQPQHF	TGTGCCAGCAGCGAAGGACAGGGGATGAATCAGCCCCAGCATTTT
TRBV10-2	NA	TRBJ1-4	NA	CASSAVEEKLFF	TGCGCCAGCAGTGCGGTGGAGGAAAAACTGTTTTTT
TRBV29-1	NA	TRBJ1-1	TRBD1	CSVEDDRDRIRDTEAFF	TGCAGCGTTGAAGACGACAGGGACAGGATAAGAGACACTGAAGCTTTCTTT
TRBV2	NA	TRBJ1-5	NA	CASSSRWTLNSNQPQHF	TGTGCCAGCAGTTCGAGGTGGACCCTTAATAGCAATCAGCCCCAGCATTTT
TRBV5-6	few	TRBJ1-1	NA	CASSFGSDPDNTEAFF	TGTGCCAGCAGCTTCGGATCGGATCCGGACAACACTGAAGCTTTCTTT
TRBV18	NA	TRBJ2-5	TRBD1	CASSPRTGTTQYF	TGTGCCAGCTCACCCCGGACAGGGACGACCCAGTACTTC
TRBV7-9	NA	TRBJ2-4	NA	CASSREPQGKNIQYF	TGTGCCAGCAGCCGCGAGCCGCAGGGTAAAAACATTCAGTACTTC
TRBV18	NA	TRBJ2-1	NA	CASSLHQGDLSYNEQFF	TGTGCCAGCTCATTACACCAAGGGGATCTCTCCTACAATGAGCAGTTCTTC
TRBV29-1	NA	TRBJ2-2	NA	CSVDFGGNTGELFF	TGCAGCGTTGATTTCGGGGGGAACACCGGGGAGCTGTTTTTT
TRBV5-1	NA	TRBJ1-4	NA	CASSLRDGNEKLFF	TGCGCCAGCAGCTTGAGGGACGGTAATGAAAAACTGTTTTTT
TRBV5-1	NA	TRBJ2-3	NA	CASGLGGEADTQYF	TGCGCCAGCGGTCTCGGGGGTGAAGCAGATACGCAGTATTTT
TRBV5-1	NA	TRBJ2-7	NA	CASSLDNAYEQYF	TGCGCCAGCAGCCTGGACAACGCCTACGAGCAGTACTTC
TRBV7-9	NA	TRBJ1-2	TRBD1	CASSLGGTVYGYTF	TGTGCCAGCAGCTTAGGAGGGACAGTATATGGCTACACCTTC